A selection of T cell receptor beta chains follows, all from one sample in a study of blood T cell repertoires in COVID-19. Assay: immunoSEQ multiplex PCR; the TCRdb copy retains only in-frame clones and omits some. The data hold more than 75,000 clones, with about 91% observed a single time. The sample comprised peripheral blood. Every receptor here comes from a woman in her seventies with acute or convalescent COVID-19. CDR3s leave out the opening cysteine and the closing phenylalanine or tryptophan.

V,J,CDR3
TRBV2,TRBJ2-7,ASRKSGKHAYEQY
TRBV2,TRBJ2-2,ASSVLEGYTGELF
TRBV7-3,TRBJ2-5,ASSPGLGVETQY
TRBV18,TRBJ2-3,ASSPPVLAGGETDTQY
TRBV9,TRBJ2-1,ASAKQWAGRGNEQF
TRBV4-1,TRBJ1-4,ASSRPDRNEKLF
TRBV11-3,TRBJ2-5,ASSFGGETQY
TRBV21-1,TRBJ1-2,ANPPEGEGTYGYT
TRBV9,TRBJ2-5,ASSGPYQETQY
TRBV28,TRBJ2-5,ASSLSGVGAQY
TRBV7-8,TRBJ2-7,ASSLYILAAYEQY
TRBV27,TRBJ2-2,ASSLDGGIGTGELF
TRBV15,TRBJ2-5,ATSRDGTKETQY
TRBV29-1,TRBJ1-2,SVEFFENGYT
TRBV2,TRBJ1-2,ASSEPTGKYGYT
TRBV5-1,TRBJ1-2,ASSLSRDHYGYT
TRBV6-5,TRBJ2-2,ASSYGGGATGELF
TRBV10-3,TRBJ1-4,AISEGRPSYEKLF
TRBV5-1,TRBJ2-1,ASTSYRGSAHNEQF
TRBV5-1,TRBJ1-6,ASRGQGRYNSPLH
TRBV4-1,TRBJ1-2,ASSQPGQIANYGYT
TRBV2,TRBJ1-2,ASRAQGVSYGYT
TRBV6-5,TRBJ1-2,ASRRSDREHYGYT
TRBV30,TRBJ1-1,AWAGTVNSDTEAF
TRBV7-7,TRBJ2-1,ASSLGAGGVNEQF
TRBV3-1/TRBV3-2,TRBJ1-3,ASSQTTGSGNTIY
TRBV27,TRBJ2-1,ASSLLAGSNYNEQF
TRBV27,TRBJ2-7,ASSFMASGPYEQY
TRBV6-5,TRBJ1-3,ASPGAFGNTIY
TRBV9,TRBJ2-3,ASSHRLAGGGTDTQY
TRBV3-1/TRBV3-2,TRBJ2-7,ASSQAALRYEQY
TRBV7-3,TRBJ2-2,ASSLNPGRGELF
TRBV6-5,TRBJ2-1,ASSFRQGNEQF
TRBV27,TRBJ1-6,ASSGYSPDNSPLH
TRBV4-1,TRBJ1-5,ASSHKPQGNSNQPQH
TRBV10-3,TRBJ2-1,AIRSGTGSYNEQF
TRBV9,TRBJ1-5,ASSSPGQPQH
TRBV11-2,TRBJ1-4,ASSNWTPQSGTNEKLF
TRBV5-1,TRBJ2-7,ASSQGDFYEQY
TRBV5-8,TRBJ2-1,ASSLLPTSGYNEQF
TRBV2,TRBJ2-4,ASRGQAPLGAKNIQY
TRBV14,TRBJ1-4,ASSQDASRGKLF
TRBV10-3,TRBJ1-2,AISVDRGHGYT
TRBV2,TRBJ1-5,ASSDLGQGGLQPQH
TRBV7-9,TRBJ1-1,ASYPTGYAEAF
TRBV27,TRBJ2-5,ASSEILGLQETQY
TRBV5-1,TRBJ1-6,ASSRAGTENSPLH
TRBV19,TRBJ1-2,ASNNARDRGYGYT
TRBV10-1,TRBJ2-7,ASSDLGREQY
TRBV28,TRBJ2-1,ASSMSSYNEQF
TRBV30,TRBJ2-1,AWSGYPASGSYNEQF
TRBV7-8,TRBJ2-5,ASSLAFLAGGNWETQY
TRBV28,TRBJ2-2,ASSFSGSLDTGELF
TRBV11-2,TRBJ2-7,ASSLAGNYEQY